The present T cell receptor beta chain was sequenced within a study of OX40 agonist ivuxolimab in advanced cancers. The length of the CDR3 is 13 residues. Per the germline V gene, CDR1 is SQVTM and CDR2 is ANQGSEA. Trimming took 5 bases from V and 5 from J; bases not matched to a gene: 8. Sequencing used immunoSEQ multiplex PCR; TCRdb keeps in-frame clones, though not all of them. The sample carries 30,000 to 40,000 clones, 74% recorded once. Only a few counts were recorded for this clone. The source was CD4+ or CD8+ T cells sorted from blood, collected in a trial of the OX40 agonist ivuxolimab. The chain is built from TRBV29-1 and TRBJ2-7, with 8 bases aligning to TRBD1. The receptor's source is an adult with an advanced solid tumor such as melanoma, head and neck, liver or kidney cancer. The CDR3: CSVRDRGQNEQYF. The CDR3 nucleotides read TGCAGCGTTCGAGACAGGGGACAAAACGAGCAGTACTTC.